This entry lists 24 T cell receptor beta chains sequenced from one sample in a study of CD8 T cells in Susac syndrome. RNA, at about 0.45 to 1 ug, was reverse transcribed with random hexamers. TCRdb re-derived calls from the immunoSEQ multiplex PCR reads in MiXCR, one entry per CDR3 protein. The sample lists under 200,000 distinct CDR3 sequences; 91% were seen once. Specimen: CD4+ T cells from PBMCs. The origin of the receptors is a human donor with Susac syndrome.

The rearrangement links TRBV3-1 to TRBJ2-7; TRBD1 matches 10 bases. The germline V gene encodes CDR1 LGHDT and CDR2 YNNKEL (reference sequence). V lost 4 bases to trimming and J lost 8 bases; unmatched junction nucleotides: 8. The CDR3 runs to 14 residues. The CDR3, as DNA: TGTGCCAGCAGCCCAGCGGGACAGGGGAGTCAGCAGTACTTC. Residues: CASSPAGQGSQQYF.

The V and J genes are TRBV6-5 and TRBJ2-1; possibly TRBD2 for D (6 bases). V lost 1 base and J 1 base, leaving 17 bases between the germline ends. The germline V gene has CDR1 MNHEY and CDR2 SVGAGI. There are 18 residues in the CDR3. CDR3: CASSYFRGGIPSYNEQFF. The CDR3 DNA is TGTGCCAGCAGTTACTTTCGGGGCGGGATCCCATCCTACAATGAGCAGTTCTTC.

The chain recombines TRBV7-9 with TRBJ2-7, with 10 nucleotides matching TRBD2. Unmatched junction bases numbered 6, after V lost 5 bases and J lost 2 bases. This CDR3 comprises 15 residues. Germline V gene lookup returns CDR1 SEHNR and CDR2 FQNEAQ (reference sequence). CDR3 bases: TGTGCCAGCAGCAAGAGGACTAGCGGCACCTACGAGCAGTACTTC. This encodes CASSKRTSGTYEQYF.

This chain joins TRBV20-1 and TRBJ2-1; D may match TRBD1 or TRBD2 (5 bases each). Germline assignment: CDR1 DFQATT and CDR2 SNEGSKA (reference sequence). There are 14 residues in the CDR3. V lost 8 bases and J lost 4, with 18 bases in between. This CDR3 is CSTEGSSFYNEQFF. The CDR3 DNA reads TGCAGTACAGAGGGGAGTTCGTTTTACAATGAGCAGTTCTTC.

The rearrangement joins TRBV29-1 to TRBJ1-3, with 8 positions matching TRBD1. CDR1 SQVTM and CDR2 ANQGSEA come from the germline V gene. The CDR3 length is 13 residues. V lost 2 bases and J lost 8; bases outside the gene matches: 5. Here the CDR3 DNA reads TGCAGCGTTGAAAGTCAGGGGGCTGACACCATATATTTT. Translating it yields CSVESQGADTIYF.

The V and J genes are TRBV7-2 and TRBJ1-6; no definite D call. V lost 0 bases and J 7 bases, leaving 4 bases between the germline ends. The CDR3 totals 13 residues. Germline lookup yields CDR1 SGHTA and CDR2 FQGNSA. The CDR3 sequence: CASSLASNSPLHF. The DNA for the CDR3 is TGTGCCAGCAGCTTAGCGAGCAATTCACCCCTCCACTTT.

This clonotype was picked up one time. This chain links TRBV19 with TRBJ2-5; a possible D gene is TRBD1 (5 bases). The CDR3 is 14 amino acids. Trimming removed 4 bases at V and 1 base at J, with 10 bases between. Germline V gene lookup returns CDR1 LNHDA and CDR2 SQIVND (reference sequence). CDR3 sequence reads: CASSSDRVQETQYF. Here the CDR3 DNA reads TGTGCCAGTAGTAGCGACAGAGTCCAAGAGACCCAGTACTTC.

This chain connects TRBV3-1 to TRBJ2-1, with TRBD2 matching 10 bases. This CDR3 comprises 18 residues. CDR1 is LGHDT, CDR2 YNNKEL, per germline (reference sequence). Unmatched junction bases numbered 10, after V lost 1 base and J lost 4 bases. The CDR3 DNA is TGTGCCAGCAGCCAAGGCCGAGGTACTAGCGGGACTTACAATGAGCAGTTCTTC. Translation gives CASSQGRGTSGTYNEQFF.

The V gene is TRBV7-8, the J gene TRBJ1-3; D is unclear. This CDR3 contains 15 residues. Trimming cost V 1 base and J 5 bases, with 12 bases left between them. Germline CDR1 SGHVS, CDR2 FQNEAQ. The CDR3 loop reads CASSLVLDTRNTIYF. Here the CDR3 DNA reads TGTGCCAGCAGCTTAGTCCTCGACACTAGAAACACCATATATTTT.

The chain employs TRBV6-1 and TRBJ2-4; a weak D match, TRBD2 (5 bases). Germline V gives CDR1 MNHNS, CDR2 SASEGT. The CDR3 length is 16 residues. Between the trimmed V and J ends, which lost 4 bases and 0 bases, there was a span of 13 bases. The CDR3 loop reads CASSGLGEIAKNIQYF. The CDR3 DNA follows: TGTGCCAGCAGTGGCTTGGGAGAGATAGCCAAAAACATTCAGTACTTC.

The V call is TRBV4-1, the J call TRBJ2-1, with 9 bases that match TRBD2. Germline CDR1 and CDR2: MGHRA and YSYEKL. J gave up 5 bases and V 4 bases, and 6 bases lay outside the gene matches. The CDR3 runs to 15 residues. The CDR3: CASSRAIAGDNEQFF. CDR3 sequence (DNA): TGCGCCAGCAGCCGGGCTATAGCGGGAGACAATGAGCAGTTCTTC.

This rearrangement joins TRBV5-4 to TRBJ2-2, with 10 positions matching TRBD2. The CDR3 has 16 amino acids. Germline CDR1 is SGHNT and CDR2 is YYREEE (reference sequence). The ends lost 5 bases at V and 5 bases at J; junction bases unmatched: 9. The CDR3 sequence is CASREGSGRETGELFF. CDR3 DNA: TGTGCCAGCAGGGAGGGCAGCGGGAGGGAAACCGGGGAGCTGTTTTTT.

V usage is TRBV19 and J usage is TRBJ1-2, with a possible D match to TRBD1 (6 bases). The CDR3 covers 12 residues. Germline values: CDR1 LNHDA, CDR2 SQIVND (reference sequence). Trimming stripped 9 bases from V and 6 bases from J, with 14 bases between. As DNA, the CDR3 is TGTGCCAGAAGGACAGTGACCGATGGCTACACCTTC. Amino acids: CARRTVTDGYTF.

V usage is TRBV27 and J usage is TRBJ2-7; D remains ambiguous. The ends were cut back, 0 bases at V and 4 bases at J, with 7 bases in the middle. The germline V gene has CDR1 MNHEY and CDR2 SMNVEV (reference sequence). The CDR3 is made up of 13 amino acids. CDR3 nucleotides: TGTGCCAGCAGTTTATCGGTACCTTACGAGCAGTACTTC. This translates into CASSLSVPYEQYF.

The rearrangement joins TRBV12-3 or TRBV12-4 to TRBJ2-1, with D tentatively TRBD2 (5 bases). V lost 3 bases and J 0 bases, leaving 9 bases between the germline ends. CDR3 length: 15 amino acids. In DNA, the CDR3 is TGTGCCAGCAGTTTGGTCGGGGTCTCCTACAATGAGCAGTTCTTC. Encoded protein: CASSLVGVSYNEQFF.

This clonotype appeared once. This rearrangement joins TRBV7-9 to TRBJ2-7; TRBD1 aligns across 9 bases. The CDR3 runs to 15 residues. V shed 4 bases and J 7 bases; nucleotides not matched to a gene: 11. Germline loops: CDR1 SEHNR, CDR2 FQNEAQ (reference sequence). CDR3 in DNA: TGTGCCAGCAGCTCGGCCGGGACAGGGATCCGGGAGCAGTACTTC. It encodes CASSSAGTGIREQYF.

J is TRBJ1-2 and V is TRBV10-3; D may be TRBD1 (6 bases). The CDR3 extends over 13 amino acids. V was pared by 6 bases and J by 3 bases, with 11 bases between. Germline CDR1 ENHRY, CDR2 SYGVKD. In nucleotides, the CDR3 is TGTGCCATCAGCAACAGGGAGGACTATGGCTACACCTTC. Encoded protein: CAISNREDYGYTF.

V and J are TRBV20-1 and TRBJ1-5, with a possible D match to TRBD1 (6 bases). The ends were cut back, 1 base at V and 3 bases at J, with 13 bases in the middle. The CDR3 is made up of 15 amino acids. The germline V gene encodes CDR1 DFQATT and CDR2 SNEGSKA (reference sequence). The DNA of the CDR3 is TGCAGTGCTAGAGTGACAGGACGGGACAATCAGCCCCAGCATTTT. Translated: CSARVTGRDNQPQHF.

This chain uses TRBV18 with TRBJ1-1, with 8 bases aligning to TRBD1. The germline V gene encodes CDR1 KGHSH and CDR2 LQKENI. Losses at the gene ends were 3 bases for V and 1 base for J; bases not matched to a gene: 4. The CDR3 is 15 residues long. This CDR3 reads CASSPTGTGNTEAFF. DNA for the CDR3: TGTGCCAGCTCACCTACCGGGACAGGGAACACTGAAGCTTTCTTT.

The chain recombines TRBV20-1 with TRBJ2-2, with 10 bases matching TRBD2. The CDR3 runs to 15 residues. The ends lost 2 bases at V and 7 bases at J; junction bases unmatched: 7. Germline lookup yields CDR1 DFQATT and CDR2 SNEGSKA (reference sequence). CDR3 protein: CSARIAGGRIGELFF. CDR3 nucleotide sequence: TGCAGTGCTAGAATAGCGGGGGGAAGGATCGGGGAGCTGTTTTTT.

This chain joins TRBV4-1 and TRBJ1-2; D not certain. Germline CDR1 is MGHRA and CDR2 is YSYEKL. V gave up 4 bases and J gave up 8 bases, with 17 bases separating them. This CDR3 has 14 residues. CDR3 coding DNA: TGCGCCAGCAGCCGTCCGGGTACGGGTCGGGGCTACACCTTC. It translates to CASSRPGTGRGYTF.

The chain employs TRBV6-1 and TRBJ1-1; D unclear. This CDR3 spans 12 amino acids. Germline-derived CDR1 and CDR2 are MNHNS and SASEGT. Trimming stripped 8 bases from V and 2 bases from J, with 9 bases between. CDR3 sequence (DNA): TGTGCCAGCCTTCGTGGAAACACTGAAGCTTTCTTT. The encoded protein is CASLRGNTEAFF.

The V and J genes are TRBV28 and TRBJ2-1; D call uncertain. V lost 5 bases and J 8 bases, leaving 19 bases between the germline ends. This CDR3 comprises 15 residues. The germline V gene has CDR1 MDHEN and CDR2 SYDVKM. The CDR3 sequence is CASSPQWAQRHEQFF. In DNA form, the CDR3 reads TGTGCCAGCAGTCCCCAGTGGGCCCAAAGGCATGAGCAGTTCTTC.

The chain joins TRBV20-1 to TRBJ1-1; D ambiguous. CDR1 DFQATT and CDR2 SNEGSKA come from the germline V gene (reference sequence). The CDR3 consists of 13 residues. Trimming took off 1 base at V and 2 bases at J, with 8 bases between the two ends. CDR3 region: CSARAPGNTEAFF. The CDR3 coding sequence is TGCAGTGCTAGAGCTCCAGGTAACACTGAAGCTTTCTTT.